What follows are 4 T cell receptor beta chains derived from one specimen sequenced in a study. Generated by immunoSEQ multiplex PCR, the TCRdb table keeps only in-frame clones and is missing some. Among 60,000 to 85,000 clones listed, 93% were seen once. The sequenced material came from PBMCs. All receptors derive from a man between 35 and 55 years old with rheumatoid arthritis.

The chain joins TRBV9 to TRBJ1-1, with D possibly TRBD1 on 5 matching bases. V was cut by 3 bases and J by 3 bases, with 12 bases left in between. The CDR3 extends over 14 amino acids. Germline V gives CDR1 SGDLS, CDR2 YYNGEE. CDR3 protein: CASSGSREYTEAFF. CDR3 sequence (DNA): TGTGCCAGCAGCGGCTCCAGGGAGTACACTGAAGCTTTCTTT.

The CDR3 coding sequence is TGTGCCAGCAGCTTAGACATTTACAATGAGCAGTTCTTC. Protein sequence: CASSLDIYNEQFF. The chain recombines TRBV7-2 with TRBJ2-1, with no clear D. This CDR3 region has 13 residues. The germline gives CDR1 SGHTA, CDR2 FQGNSA. Trimming stripped 1 base from V and 4 bases from J, with 5 bases between.

The chain carries TRBV30 and TRBJ1-5; D possibly corresponds to TRBD1 (5 bases). V was clipped by 5 bases and J by 4 bases, with 12 bases between them. This CDR3 contains 13 residues. Germline lookup yields CDR1 GTSNPN and CDR2 SVGIG (reference sequence). Here the CDR3 reads CAWGRGSNQPQHF. The CDR3 DNA reads as TGTGCCTGGGGAAGGGGCTCGAATCAGCCCCAGCATTTT. The whole variable domain, filled in from reference TRBV30 and TRBJ1-5, reads SQTIHQWPATLVQPVGSPLSLECTVEGTSNPNLYWYRQAAGRGLQLLFYSVGIGQISSEVPQNLSASRPQDRQFILSSKKLLLSDSGFYLCAWGRGSNQPQHFGDGTRLSIL.

The rearrangement links TRBV6-5 to TRBJ1-3, with D hard to call. The CDR3 contains 12 residues. V lost 7 bases and J 1 base, leaving 5 bases between the germline ends. Germline CDR1 and CDR2: MNHEY and SVGAGI. The CDR3 bases are TGTGCCAGCACAGGATCTGGAAACACCATATATTTT. Translated, it gives CASTGSGNTIYF.